The clone carrying this TCR beta chain appeared many times. The antigen is undetermined. This CDR3 has 12 residues. The V end lost 5 bases, the J end lost 4 bases, and 11 bases lay between the germline ends. Germline values: CDR1 SQVTM, CDR2 ANQGSEA. The sample comes from a study of CD8 T cells in ankylosing spondylitis. Study observations and caveats: About 8 highly homologous variants made up a TCR beta motif, and this motif appeared characteristic of ankylosing spondylitis blood.

TCRdb reprocessed the 5' RACE reads with MiXCR, giving one entry per CDR3 protein. In the table there are 150,000 to 200,000 distinct CDR3 sequences, roughly 13% of which are singletons. The chain couples TRBV29-1 to TRBJ2-5; D possibly corresponds to TRBD2 (5 bases). The sequence came from a female donor with ankylosing spondylitis or in good health (not recorded which). Sequencing was carried out using blood, either unsorted or a sorted T cell fraction (not recorded which). The CDR3 spells CSVITGSETQYF. In DNA form, the CDR3 reads TGCAGCGTTATCACGGGATCAGAGACCCAGTACTTC.